This T cell receptor (beta chain) was profiled in a study of CD8 T cells in ankylosing spondylitis. Overall study results and limits: Previously reported in reactive arthritis synovial fluid and blood were some of the motif variants. As for the disease-linked clones, they showed a CD8+ phenotype and occurred at relatively low frequencies in peripheral blood. Seemingly characteristic of ankylosing spondylitis blood was a TCR beta motif consisting of roughly 8 highly homologous variants. Clones linked to disease were reported to show significant enrichment in matched ankylosing spondylitis synovial fluid.

With molecular barcodes, quantitative 5'-RACE was used to make the TCR beta libraries. TCRdb processed the 5' RACE reads anew with MiXCR; each CDR3 protein has one entry. The sample lists 200,000 to 250,000 distinct CDR3 sequences, about 17% occurring once. This clonotype was counted between two and nine times. Its cognate antigen is unknown. The junction had 10 bases not matched to a gene; V was cut back by 5 bases and J by 1 base. Germline V gives CDR1 SEHNR, CDR2 FQNEAQ (reference sequence). The CDR3 covers 16 residues. This sequence originates from a male donor with ankylosing spondylitis. The sequenced material came from blood, either unsorted or a sorted T cell fraction (not recorded which). This chain joins TRBV7-9 and TRBJ2-7; 8 bases align to TRBD2. The CDR3 loop is CASSPPGGAESYEQYF. CDR3 DNA: TGTGCCAGCAGCCCACCGGGGGGGGCGGAATCCTACGAGCAGTACTTC.